This TCR beta chain was profiled in a study of shared clonotypes between healthy human individuals. The method was immunoSEQ multiplex PCR; TCRdb's version includes in-frame clones alone and lacks a portion of them. The table has 1 million to 1.3 million clones, 70% to 80% seen once. Donors, healthy HIV-negative adults, lacked recent acute infections or vaccinations. The V and J ends lost 1 base and 1 base respectively, with 19 bases between them. The CDR3 extends over 18 amino acids. Germline values: CDR1 KGHSH, CDR2 LQKENI. What was sequenced was memory CD4+ T cells from PBMCs. As to subset: CD45RA-negative fraction. The receptor comes from a man between 18 and 29 years old in good health. Some clones in this sample may be carry-over from other donors' samples. The chain carries TRBV18 and TRBJ1-1; D may be TRBD1 (6 bases). The CDR3 nucleotides are TGTGCCAGCTCACCACGGGACATAGGGAGTCTGAGGAACACTGAAGCTTTCTTT. It codes for CASSPRDIGSLRNTEAFF.